Sequencing of this T cell receptor (beta chain) was carried out in a study of regulatory T cells in long-lasting Graves disease. Germline CDR1 LNHNV, CDR2 YYDKDF (reference sequence). This CDR3 is 16 amino acids long. Trimming cost V 0 bases and J 4 bases; bases outside gene matches: 8. Investigators prepared the TCR beta libraries by applying iRepertoire HTBI primers and Arm-PCR of CDR3 regions. TCRdb reanalysed the multiplex PCR reads using MiXCR and keeps one entry per CDR3 protein. The sample has roughly 500,000 distinct CDR3 sequences, approximately 23% seen once. Time point in this sample: persistent/refractory GD, antithyroid drugs over 5 years with positive TRAb. There was RNA extracted from PBMCs, and the TCR library was made from it. This clonotype has a single count.

The source was peripheral blood mononuclear cells (PBMCs), collected when the disease was refractory, from a patient treated with antithyroid drugs. This TCR came from a female donor with Graves disease. V usage is TRBV15 and J usage is TRBJ2-7, with TRBD2 matching 8 bases. CDR3 sequence reads: CATSRESAGGLYEQYF. In DNA, the CDR3 is TGTGCCACCAGCAGAGAATCGGCGGGGGGCCTTTACGAGCAGTACTTC. Drawing the rest from reference TRBV15 and TRBJ2-7, the complete variable domain is DAMVIQNPRYQVTQFGKPVTLSCSQTLNHNVMYWYQQKSSQAPKLLFHYYDKDFNNEADTPDNFQSRRPNTSFCFLDIRSPGLGDTAMYLCATSRESAGGLYEQYFGPGTRLTVT.